This T cell receptor beta chain was recovered during a study of T cell responses to AZD1222 COVID-19 vaccine. CDR3 length: 14 amino acids. With 3 bases clipped from V and 3 bases from J, the junction kept 3 bases outside the gene matches. CDR1 is SNHLY and CDR2 is FYNNEI in the germline V gene. Repertoires were generated with immunoSEQ multiplex PCR, while TCRdb's copy carries only in-frame clones and drops some. The data hold about 210,000 clones, with roughly 92% observed a single time. A note on this clone: The antigen remains unidentified.

The study's findings and limits: Donor demographics were predominantly white British with a female majority; clonal diversity may be underestimated. None of the repertoires were sampled until the peak T cell response had passed. Seropositive AZD1222 recipients at baseline numbered only six or seven.

This receptor was taken from an adult in good health. Specimen: peripheral blood, collected on day 0 of AZD1222 vaccination. J is TRBJ2-3 and V is TRBV2, with TRBD2 identical over 7 bases. CDR3 protein: CASSDRLATDTQYF. The CDR3 coding sequence is TGTGCCAGCAGTGACAGACTAGCAACAGATACGCAGTATTTT.